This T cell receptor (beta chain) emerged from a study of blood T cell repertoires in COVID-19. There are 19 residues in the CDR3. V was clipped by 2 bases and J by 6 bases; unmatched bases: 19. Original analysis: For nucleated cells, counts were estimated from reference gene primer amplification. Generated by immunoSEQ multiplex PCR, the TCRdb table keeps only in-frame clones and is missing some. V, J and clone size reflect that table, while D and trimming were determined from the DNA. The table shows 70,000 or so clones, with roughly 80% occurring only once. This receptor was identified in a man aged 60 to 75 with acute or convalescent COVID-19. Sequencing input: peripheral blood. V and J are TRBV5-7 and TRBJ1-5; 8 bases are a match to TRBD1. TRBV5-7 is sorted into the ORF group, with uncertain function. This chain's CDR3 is CASSLTSGGEATHGQPQHF. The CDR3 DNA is TGTGCCAGCAGCTTAACGTCAGGGGGCGAGGCCACTCATGGTCAGCCCCAGCATTTT.